The 25 T cell receptor beta chains below were found in one sample sequenced in a study of blood T cell repertoires in COVID-19. Repertoires were generated with immunoSEQ multiplex PCR, while TCRdb's copy carries only in-frame clones and drops some. The table has 190,000 or so clones, about nine tenths seen once. Specimen: PBMCs or T cells enriched from blood (not recorded which). These receptors were taken from a woman aged 25 to 45 who had recovered from COVID-19.

The rearrangement joins TRBV6-1 to TRBJ1-4; D is ambiguous. V dropped 3 bases and J dropped 10 bases, with 21 bases sitting between them. Germline V gives CDR1 MNHNS, CDR2 SASEGT. This CDR3 comprises 16 residues. The CDR3: CASSEPVYGGTRKLFF. The CDR3 bases are TGTGCCAGCAGTGAGCCGGTATATGGAGGTACGCGAAAACTGTTTTTT.

The genes are TRBV7-9 and TRBJ1-2; D call uncertain. This CDR3 is 15 amino acids long. Per the germline V gene, CDR1 is SEHNR and CDR2 is FQNEAQ (reference sequence). The V end was cut by 1 base, the J end by 1 base, with 10 bases between. CDR3 in DNA: TGTGCCAGCAGCTTAGGATCATCTATTAACTATGGCTACACCTTC. It translates to CASSLGSSINYGYTF. The variable domain in full, with the rest retrieved from reference TRBV7-9 and TRBJ1-2, is DTGVSQNPRHKITKRGQNVTFRCDPISEHNRLYWYRQTLGQGPEFLTYFQNEAQLEKSRLLSDRFSAERPKGSFSTLEIQRTEQGDSAMYLCASSLGSSINYGYTFGSGTRLTVV.

This chain links TRBV7-3 with TRBJ2-7; D not resolved. CDR1 is SGHTA and CDR2 is FQGTGA in the germline V gene. This CDR3 is 13 amino acids long. V lost 2 bases to trimming and J lost 4 bases, with 9 bases between them. The CDR3 DNA is TGTGCCAGCAGCTTATTTCCCGGTTACGAGCAGTACTTC. Translating it yields CASSLFPGYEQYF.

The V and J genes are TRBV5-1 and TRBJ1-3, with TRBD1 matching 8 bases. V trimming: 4 bases; J trimming: 0 bases; junction bases outside the gene matches: 0. CDR3 length equals 14 residues. In germline, CDR1 is SGHRS, CDR2 YFSETQ. CDR3 sequence (DNA): TGCGCCAGCAGCGGACAGGGCTCTGGAAACACCATATATTTT. Protein product: CASSGQGSGNTIYF.

The CDR3 protein is CAWSVFGKGQGEEPLHF. The CDR3 DNA sequence: TGTGCCTGGAGTGTATTTGGGAAGGGACAGGGGGAGGAACCCCTCCACTTT. This sequence joins TRBV30 and TRBJ1-6, with TRBD1 matching 11 bases. V shed 0 bases, J shed 12 bases, and the junction held 13 bases outside the gene matches. This CDR3 comprises 17 residues. Germline loops: CDR1 GTSNPN, CDR2 SVGIG (reference sequence).

This chain's CDR3 is CASSLARGRTDTQYF. Written as DNA, the CDR3 is TGTGCCAGCAGCTTGGCCAGGGGGAGGACAGATACGCAGTATTTT. This chain connects TRBV5-4 to TRBJ2-3; maybe TRBD1 (7 bases). The CDR3 totals 15 residues. V lost 0 bases and J lost 3, with 11 bases in between. The germline V gene has CDR1 SGHNT and CDR2 YYREEE (reference sequence).

In this sample, this clone turned up a few times. This chain connects TRBV19 to TRBJ2-3, with 7 bases lining up with TRBD1. The CDR3 totals 16 residues. V lost 5 bases to trimming and J lost 2 bases; unmatched junction nucleotides: 10. The germline V gene has CDR1 LNHDA and CDR2 SQIVND (reference sequence). CDR3 amino acids: CASSEQGMGDTDTQYF. In DNA form, the CDR3 reads TGTGCCAGTAGTGAACAGGGGATGGGGGACACAGATACGCAGTATTTT.

This chain joins TRBV24-1 and TRBJ2-6; D is uncertain. The V end lost 3 bases, the J end lost 4 bases, and 9 bases lay between the germline ends. The CDR3 contains 15 residues. The germline V gene has CDR1 KGHDR and CDR2 SFDVKD. The CDR3 DNA follows: TGTGCCACCAGTGATCCTAGGAAAGGGGCCAACGTCCTGACTTTC. It is translated as CATSDPRKGANVLTF.

The V gene is TRBV7-6, the J gene TRBJ2-3; no firm D call. From germline, CDR1 is SGHVS and CDR2 FNYEAQ. The V and J ends lost 1 base and 0 bases respectively, with 8 bases between them. The CDR3 is 15 residues long. The CDR3 nucleotides are TGTGCCAGCAGCTTAGACGGTCTCAGCACAGATACGCAGTATTTT. It is translated as CASSLDGLSTDTQYF. Full variable domain (remainder filled in from reference TRBV7-6 and TRBJ2-3): GAGVSQSPRYKVTKRGQDVALRCDPISGHVSLYWYRQALGQGPEFLTYFNYEAQQDKSGLPNDRFSAERPEGSISTLTIQRTEQRDSAMYRCASSLDGLSTDTQYFGPGTRLTVL.

The chain combines TRBV7-2 with TRBJ2-5; TRBD2 matches 9 bases. The CDR3 length is 15 residues. With 5 bases clipped from V and 4 bases from J, the junction kept 8 bases outside the gene matches. Germline assignment: CDR1 SGHTA and CDR2 FQGNSA. The CDR3 loop reads CASSSLGGRGETQYF. The CDR3 bases are TGTGCCAGCAGCAGTTTAGGCGGGAGGGGAGAGACCCAGTACTTC.

This clone appeared many times. This rearrangement joins TRBV12-3 or TRBV12-4 to TRBJ1-5; no definite D call. V gave up 3 bases and J gave up 5 bases, with 8 bases separating them. This CDR3 has 13 amino acids. This CDR3 is CASSFSADQPQHF. The DNA of the CDR3 is TGTGCCAGCAGTTTTAGCGCCGATCAGCCCCAGCATTTT.

This clone occurred a few times. This chain joins TRBV9 and TRBJ1-1, with TRBD1 matching over 9 bases. The germline gives CDR1 SGDLS, CDR2 YYNGEE. The CDR3 consists of 16 residues. With V trimmed by 3 bases and J by 3 bases, 9 bases remained unmatched. The CDR3 protein is CASSGESGTGHTEAFF. For the CDR3, the DNA is TGTGCCAGCAGCGGCGAGTCCGGGACAGGGCACACTGAAGCTTTCTTT.

This sequence joins TRBV6-2 or TRBV6-3 and TRBJ2-5, with 7 bases that match TRBD2. The J segment lost 5 bases and the V segment lost 0 bases, leaving 9 bases of the junction unmatched. The CDR3 runs 16 residues. Per germline, CDR1 MNHEY and CDR2 SVGEGT. CDR3 DNA: TGTGCCAGCAGTTACTCGAATGGGGGGGACGGGGAGACCCAGTACTTC. Translated: CASSYSNGGDGETQYF.

The chain joins TRBV5-4 to TRBJ1-1; D is undetermined. CDR3 length: 14 residues. V gave up 1 base and J gave up 1 base, with 8 bases separating them. From germline, CDR1 is SGHNT and CDR2 YYREEE (reference sequence). The CDR3 nucleotides are TGTGCCAGCAGCTTGCCAAGCCGGAACACTGAAGCTTTCTTT. Translating gives CASSLPSRNTEAFF.

The V and J genes are TRBV30 and TRBJ1-2; 9 nucleotides line up with TRBD1. The CDR3 sequence is 16 residues long. From germline, CDR1 is GTSNPN and CDR2 SVGIG (reference sequence). The V gene end was trimmed by 4 bases and the J gene end by 7 bases; junction bases not matched to a gene: 16. This chain's CDR3 is CAWTENRDRVLRGYTF. CDR3 nucleotides: TGTGCCTGGACAGAAAACCGGGACAGGGTTTTGCGTGGCTACACCTTC. The full variable domain, rest sourced from reference TRBV30 and TRBJ1-2, is SQTIHQWPATLVQPVGSPLSLECTVEGTSNPNLYWYRQAAGRGLQLLFYSVGIGQISSEVPQNLSASRPQDRQFILSSKKLLLSDSGFYLCAWTENRDRVLRGYTFGSGTRLTVV.

The V and J genes are TRBV24-1 and TRBJ2-1; D gene ambiguous. The CDR3 has 13 residues. Germline-derived CDR1 and CDR2 are KGHDR and SFDVKD. The V and J ends lost 1 base and 7 bases respectively, with 7 bases between them. Written as DNA, the CDR3 is TGTGCCACCAGTGATTTCTCAGGAAATGAGCAGTTCTTC. Its protein is CATSDFSGNEQFF.

This chain uses TRBV7-9 with TRBJ1-2; a possible D gene is TRBD1 (5 bases). The CDR3 runs 14 residues. Per the germline V gene, CDR1 is SEHNR and CDR2 is FQNEAQ (reference sequence). Trimming cost V 2 bases and J 2 bases, with 9 bases left between them. The CDR3 region has the DNA TGTGCCAGCAGCTTAAGGACACTAAACTATGGCTACACCTTC. Translation gives CASSLRTLNYGYTF.

The chain combines TRBV7-2 with TRBJ1-5; 7 positions agree with TRBD1. J gave up 5 bases and V 4 bases, and 5 bases lay outside the gene matches. Germline V gene sequence: CDR1 SGHTA, CDR2 FQGNSA. This CDR3 is 14 amino acids long. CDR3 nucleotides: TGTGCCAGCAGCTCTACAGGGGCCTATCAGCCCCAGCATTTT. It is translated as CASSSTGAYQPQHF.

The chain couples TRBV5-1 to TRBJ2-1; TRBD2 agrees at 7 bases. The V and J ends lost 0 bases and 4 bases, in that order; junction bases with no gene match: 1. The CDR3 consists of 14 residues. Germline V gene sequence: CDR1 SGHRS, CDR2 YFSETQ. The CDR3 reads CASSLEAGYNEQFF. In DNA, the CDR3 is TGCGCCAGCAGCTTGGAAGCGGGATACAATGAGCAGTTCTTC.

In DNA form, the CDR3 reads TGTGCCTGGAGGAAAACAGGGGGCAAACTGTTTTTT. It codes for CAWRKTGGKLFF. V and J are TRBV30 and TRBJ1-4; the match to TRBD1 covers 9 bases. The CDR3 runs to 12 residues. Germline-derived CDR1 and CDR2 are GTSNPN and SVGIG (reference sequence). With 3 bases clipped from V and 11 bases from J, the junction kept 4 bases outside the gene matches.

The CDR3 is CAWTAGQPYGYTF. DNA of the CDR3: TGTGCCTGGACGGCTGGACAGCCCTATGGCTACACCTTC. The chain employs TRBV30 and TRBJ1-2, with D possibly being TRBD1 (6 bases). Germline loops: CDR1 GTSNPN, CDR2 SVGIG (reference sequence). V shed 4 bases and J shed 4 bases, with 13 bases lying between them. The CDR3 consists of 13 residues.

This chain uses TRBV12-3 or TRBV12-4 with TRBJ1-5, with D possibly matching TRBD1 (5 bases). The CDR3 loop spans 13 amino acids. Trimming pared 4 bases from V and 5 bases from J, leaving 9 bases between. The CDR3 reads CASSWQGDQPQHF. The CDR3 DNA sequence: TGTGCCAGCAGTTGGCAGGGCGATCAGCCCCAGCATTTT.

V and J are TRBV6-2 or TRBV6-3 and TRBJ1-3, with 7 positions matching TRBD1. The CDR3 extends over 12 amino acids. The V segment lost 4 bases and the J segment 8 bases; nucleotides outside the gene matches: 2. Germline V CDR1 and CDR2: MNHEY, SVGEGT. CDR3 DNA sequence: TGTGCCAGCAGTTCAACAGGGGACACCATATATTTT. As protein: CASSSTGDTIYF.

The gene calls are TRBV18 and TRBJ1-2; 9 positions agree with TRBD1. The ends lost 3 bases at V and 6 bases at J; junction bases unmatched: 14. The CDR3 loop spans 17 amino acids. Germline-derived CDR1 and CDR2 are KGHSH and LQKENI. CDR3: CASSPISGTGSEDGYTF. The CDR3, as DNA: TGTGCCAGCTCACCTATCTCCGGGACAGGGAGTGAGGATGGCTACACCTTC.

This chain connects TRBV9 to TRBJ2-7; D might be TRBD2 (5 bases). The V and J ends lost 4 bases and 3 bases respectively, with 11 bases between them. This CDR3 spans 13 amino acids. Germline CDR1 is SGDLS and CDR2 is YYNGEE. CDR3 loop: CASSPFGGYEQYF. In nucleotides, the CDR3 is TGTGCCAGCAGCCCCTTCGGAGGCTACGAGCAGTACTTC.